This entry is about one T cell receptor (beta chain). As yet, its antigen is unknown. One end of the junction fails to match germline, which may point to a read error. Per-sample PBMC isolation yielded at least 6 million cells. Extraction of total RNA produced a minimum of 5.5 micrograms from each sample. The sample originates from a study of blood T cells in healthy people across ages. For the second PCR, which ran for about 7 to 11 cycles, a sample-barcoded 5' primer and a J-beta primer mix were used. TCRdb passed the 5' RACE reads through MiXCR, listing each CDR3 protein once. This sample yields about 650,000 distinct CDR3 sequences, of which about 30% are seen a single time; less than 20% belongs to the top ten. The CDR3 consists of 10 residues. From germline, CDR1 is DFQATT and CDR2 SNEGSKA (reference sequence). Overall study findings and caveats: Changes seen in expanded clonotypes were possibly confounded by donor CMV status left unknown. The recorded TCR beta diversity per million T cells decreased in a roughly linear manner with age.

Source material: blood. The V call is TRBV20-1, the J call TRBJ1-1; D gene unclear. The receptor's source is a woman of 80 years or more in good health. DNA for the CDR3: TGCAGCGCTAGAGATTTAGAAGCTTTCTTT. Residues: CSARDLEAFF.